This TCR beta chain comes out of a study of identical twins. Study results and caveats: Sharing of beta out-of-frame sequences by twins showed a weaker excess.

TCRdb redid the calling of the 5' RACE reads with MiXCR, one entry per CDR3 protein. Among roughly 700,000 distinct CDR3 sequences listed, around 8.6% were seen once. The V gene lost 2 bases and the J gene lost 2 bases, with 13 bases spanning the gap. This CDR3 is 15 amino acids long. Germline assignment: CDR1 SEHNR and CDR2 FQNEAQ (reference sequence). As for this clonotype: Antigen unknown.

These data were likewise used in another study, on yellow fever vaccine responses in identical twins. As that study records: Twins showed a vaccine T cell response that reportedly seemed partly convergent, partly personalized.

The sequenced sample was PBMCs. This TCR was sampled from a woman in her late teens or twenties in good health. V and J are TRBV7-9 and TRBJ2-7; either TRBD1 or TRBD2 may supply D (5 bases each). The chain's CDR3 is CASSLMPTGPYEQYF. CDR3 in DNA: TGTGCCAGCAGCTTAATGCCAACGGGGCCCTACGAGCAGTACTTC. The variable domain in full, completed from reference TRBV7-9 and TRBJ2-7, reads DTGVSQNPRHKITKRGQNVTFRCDPISEHNRLYWYRQTLGQGPEFLTYFQNEAQLEKSRLLSDRFSAERPKGSFSTLEIQRTEQGDSAMYLCASSLMPTGPYEQYFGPGTRLTVT.